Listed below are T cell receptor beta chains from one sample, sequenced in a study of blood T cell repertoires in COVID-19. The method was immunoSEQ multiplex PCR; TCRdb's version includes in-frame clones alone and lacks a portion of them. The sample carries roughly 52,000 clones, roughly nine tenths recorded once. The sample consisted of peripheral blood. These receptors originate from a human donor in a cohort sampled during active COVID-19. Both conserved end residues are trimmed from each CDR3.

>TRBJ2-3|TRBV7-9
ASSRQGRTDTQY
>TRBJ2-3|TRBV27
ASSHPPWTGSPTDTQY
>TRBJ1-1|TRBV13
ASSFTSARDIRPNTEAF
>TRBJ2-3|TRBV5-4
ASSFAGGPDTQY
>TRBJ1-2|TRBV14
ASSPRLEDRDKISYGYT
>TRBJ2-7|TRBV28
ASSPGGNRVYEQY
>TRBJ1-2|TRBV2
ASTLDGDYGYT
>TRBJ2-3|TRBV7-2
ASSPRTDTQY
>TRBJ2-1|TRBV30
AWSLRGAGRINEQF
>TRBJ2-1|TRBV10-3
AISAGAYNEQF
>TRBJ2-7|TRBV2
ASSGQGYPYEQY
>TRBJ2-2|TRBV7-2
ASSFGFAGELF
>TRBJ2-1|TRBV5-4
ASSGGRAANNEQF
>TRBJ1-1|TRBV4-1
ASSREQGAGMNTEAF
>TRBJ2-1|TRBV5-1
ASSDAGGPYNEQF
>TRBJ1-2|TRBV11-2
ASRPGQSVVNYGYT
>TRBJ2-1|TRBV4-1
ASSQSNTMPEEQF
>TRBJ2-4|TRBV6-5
ASSYSGGGAQNIQY
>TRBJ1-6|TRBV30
AWSVLDYNSPLH
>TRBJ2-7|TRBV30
AWSVLYEQY